This entry concerns a single TCR beta chain. The data belong to a study of blood T cell repertoires in COVID-19. Repertoires were generated with immunoSEQ multiplex PCR, while TCRdb's copy carries only in-frame clones and drops some. This repertoire shows 400,000 or so clones, approximately 86% found once; its top ten account for roughly 3.1%. What was sequenced was peripheral blood. The clonotype was recovered from a human donor in a cohort sampled during active COVID-19.

The CDR3 DNA is TGCAGTGCTTGTGGGGATAGCGGGGGGGCCGCAGATACGCAGTATTTT. Its protein product is CSACGDSGGAADTQYF. The chain joins TRBV20-1 to TRBJ2-3, with 11 bases lining up with TRBD2. From germline, CDR1 is DFQATT and CDR2 SNEGSKA (reference sequence). J was trimmed by 4 bases and V by 5 bases; bases with no gene match: 11. CDR3 length: 16 amino acids.